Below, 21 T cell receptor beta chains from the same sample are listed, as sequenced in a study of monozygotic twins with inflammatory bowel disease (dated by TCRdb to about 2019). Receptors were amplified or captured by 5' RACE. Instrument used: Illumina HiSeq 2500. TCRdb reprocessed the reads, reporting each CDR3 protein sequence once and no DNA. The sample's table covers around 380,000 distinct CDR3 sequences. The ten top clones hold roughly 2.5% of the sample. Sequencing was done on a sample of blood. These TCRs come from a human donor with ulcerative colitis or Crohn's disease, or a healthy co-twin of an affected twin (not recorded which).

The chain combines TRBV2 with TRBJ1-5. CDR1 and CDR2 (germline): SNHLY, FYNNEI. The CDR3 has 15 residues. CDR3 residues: CASRADSYSNQPQHF. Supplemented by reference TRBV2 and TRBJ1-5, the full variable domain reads EPEVTQTPSHQVTQMGQEVILRCVPISNHLYFYWYRQILGQKVEFLVSFYNNEISEKSEIFDDQFSVERPDGSNFTLKIRSTKLEDSAMYFCASRADSYSNQPQHFGDGTRLSIL.

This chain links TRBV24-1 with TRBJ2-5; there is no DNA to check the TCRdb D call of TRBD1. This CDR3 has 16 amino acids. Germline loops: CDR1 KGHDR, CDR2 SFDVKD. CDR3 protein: CATSDPRQGARETQYF.

CDR3 loop: CASSRDGGGGTEAFF. This rearrangement joins TRBV5-1 to TRBJ1-1; TCRdb's D call, TRBD1, is unchecked because there is no DNA. The CDR3 sequence is 15 residues long. Germline assignment: CDR1 SGHRS and CDR2 YFSETQ.

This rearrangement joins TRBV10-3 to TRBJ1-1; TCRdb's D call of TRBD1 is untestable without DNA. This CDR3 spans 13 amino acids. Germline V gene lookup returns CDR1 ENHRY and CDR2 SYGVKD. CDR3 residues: CAVEGAMNTEAFF.

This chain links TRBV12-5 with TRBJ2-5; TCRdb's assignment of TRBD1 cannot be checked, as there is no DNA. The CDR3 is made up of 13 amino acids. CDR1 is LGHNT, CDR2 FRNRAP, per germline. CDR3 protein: CASGGGLGETQYF.

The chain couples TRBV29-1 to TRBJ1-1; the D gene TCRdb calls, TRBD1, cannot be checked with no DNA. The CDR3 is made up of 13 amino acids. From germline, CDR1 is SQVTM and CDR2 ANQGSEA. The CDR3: CSVQGQLNTEAFF.

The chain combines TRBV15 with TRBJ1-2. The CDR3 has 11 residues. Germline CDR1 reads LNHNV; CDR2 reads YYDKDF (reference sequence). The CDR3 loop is CATRQGDGYTF.

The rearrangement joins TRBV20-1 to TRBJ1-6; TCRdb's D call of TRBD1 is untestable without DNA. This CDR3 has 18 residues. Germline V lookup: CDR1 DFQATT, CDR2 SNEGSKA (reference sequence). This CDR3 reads CSAAPPPLSFGVDSPLHF.

The CDR3 loop is CAISGGRDTGELFF. The J gene is TRBJ2-2, the V gene TRBV10-3; TCRdb gives TRBD2 as the D gene, but with no DNA this cannot be confirmed. This CDR3 contains 14 residues. From germline, CDR1 is ENHRY and CDR2 SYGVKD.

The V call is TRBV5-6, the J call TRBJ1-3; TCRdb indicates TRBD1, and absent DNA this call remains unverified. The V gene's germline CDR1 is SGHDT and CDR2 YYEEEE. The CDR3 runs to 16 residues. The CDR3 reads CASSSALRVPGNTIYF.

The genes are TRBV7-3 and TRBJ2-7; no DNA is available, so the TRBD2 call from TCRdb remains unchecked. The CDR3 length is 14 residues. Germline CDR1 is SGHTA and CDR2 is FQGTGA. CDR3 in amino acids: CASSSSGSPSEQYF. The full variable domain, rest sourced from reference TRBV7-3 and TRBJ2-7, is GAGVSQTPSNKVTEKGKYVELRCDPISGHTALYWYRQSLGQGPEFLIYFQGTGAADDSGLPNDRFFAVRPEGSVSTLKIQRTERGDSAVYLCASSSSGSPSEQYFGPGTRLTVT.

CDR3 region: CASSQVGGVAEAFF. J is TRBJ1-1 and V is TRBV14; TCRdb indicates TRBD1, and absent DNA this call remains unverified. The CDR3 is 14 residues long. Per germline, CDR1 SGHDN and CDR2 FVKESK.

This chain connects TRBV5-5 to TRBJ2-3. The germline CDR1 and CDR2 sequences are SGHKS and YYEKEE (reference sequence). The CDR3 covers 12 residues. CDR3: CASSLHIDTQYF.

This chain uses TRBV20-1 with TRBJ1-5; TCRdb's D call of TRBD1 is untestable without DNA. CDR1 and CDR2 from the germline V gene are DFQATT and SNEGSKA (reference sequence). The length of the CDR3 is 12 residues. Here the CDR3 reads CSARQTGQPQHF.

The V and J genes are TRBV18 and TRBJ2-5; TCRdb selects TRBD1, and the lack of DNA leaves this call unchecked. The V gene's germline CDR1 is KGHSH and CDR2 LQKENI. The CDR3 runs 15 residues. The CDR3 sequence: CASSTGQGPQETQYF.

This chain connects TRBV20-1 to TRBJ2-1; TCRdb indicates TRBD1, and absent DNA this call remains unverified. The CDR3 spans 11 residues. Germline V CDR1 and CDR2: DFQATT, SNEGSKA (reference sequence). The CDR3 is CSARMGYRGIF.

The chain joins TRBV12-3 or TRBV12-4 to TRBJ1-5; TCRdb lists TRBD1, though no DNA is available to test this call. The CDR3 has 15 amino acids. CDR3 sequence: CASSPRGGSNQPQHF.

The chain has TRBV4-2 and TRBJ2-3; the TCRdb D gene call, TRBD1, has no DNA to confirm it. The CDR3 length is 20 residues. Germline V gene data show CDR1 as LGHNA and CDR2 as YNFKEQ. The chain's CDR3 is CASSQGHSRTGAKGTDTQYF.

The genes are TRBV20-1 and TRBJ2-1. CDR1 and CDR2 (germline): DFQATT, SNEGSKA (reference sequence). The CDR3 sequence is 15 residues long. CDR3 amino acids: CSAGTLSSSYNEQFF.

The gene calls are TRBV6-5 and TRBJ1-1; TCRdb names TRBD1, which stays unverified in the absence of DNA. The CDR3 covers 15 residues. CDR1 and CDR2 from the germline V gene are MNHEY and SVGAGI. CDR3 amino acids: CASRSPGTGRTEAFF.

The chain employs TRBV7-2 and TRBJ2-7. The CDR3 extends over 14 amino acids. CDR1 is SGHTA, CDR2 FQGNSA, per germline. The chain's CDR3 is CASSLDGRHYEQYF.